These 20 T cell receptor beta chains were all obtained from the same sample, sequenced in a study of blood T cells in healthy people across ages. Next came a second PCR, run for about 6 to 12 cycles, which used a sample-barcoded 5' primer along with a J-beta primer mix. Via MiXCR, TCRdb re-called the 5' RACE reads, giving one row per CDR3 protein. The data contain hundreds of thousands of distinct CDR3 sequences, 58% of them singletons. Sequenced sample: blood. Receptors were obtained from a man under 40 in good health.

The V and J genes are TRBV6-5 and TRBJ2-1; TRBD1 agrees at 8 bases. Germline V gene lookup returns CDR1 MNHEY and CDR2 SVGAGI. CDR3 length equals 15 residues. With V trimmed by 7 bases and J by 2 bases, 7 bases remained unmatched. CDR3 in DNA: TGTGCCAGCACCGCGGACAGGGACGCCTACAATGAGCAGTTCTTC. Its translation: CASTADRDAYNEQFF.

A single count supports this clonotype. This chain connects TRBV27 to TRBJ2-4; TRBD1 aligns across 11 bases. The CDR3 extends over 15 amino acids. Looked up from germline, CDR1 is MNHEY and CDR2 is SMNVEV (reference sequence). Trimming removed 6 bases from V and 13 bases from J; junction bases left unmatched: 14. CDR3 sequence: CASRSGTGGIREQYF. CDR3 nucleotides: TGTGCCAGCAGAAGCGGGACAGGGGGAATACGGGAGCAGTACTTC.

About this clonotype: The CDR3 ends on some other residue instead of the conserved phenylalanine or tryptophan, so this is likely a read error. V usage is TRBV9 and J usage is TRBJ2-5; D is perhaps TRBD2 (6 bases). This CDR3 is built from 13 residues. V was clipped by 4 bases and J by 4 bases, with 11 bases between them. Looked up from germline, CDR1 is SGDLS and CDR2 is YYNGEE. CDR3 loop: CASSPSGSETQYS. The CDR3 DNA sequence: TGTGCCAGCAGCCCCAGCGGGTCAGAGACCCAGTACTCC.

This rearrangement joins TRBV7-9 to TRBJ1-2; no firm D call. Germline loops: CDR1 SEHNR, CDR2 FQNEAQ (reference sequence). Trimming took 1 base from V and 3 from J, leaving 9 bases between them. The CDR3 runs 14 residues. The CDR3 sequence: CASSLVGSDYGYTF. CDR3 bases: TGTGCCAGCAGCTTAGTGGGGAGCGACTATGGCTACACCTTC.

This chain joins TRBV28 and TRBJ2-5; no clear D. This CDR3 is 14 amino acids long. V lost 2 bases and J 4 bases, leaving 11 bases between the germline ends. Germline V CDR1 and CDR2: MDHEN, SYDVKM. The CDR3: CASSLPLWGETQYF. In DNA form, the CDR3 reads TGTGCCAGCAGTTTACCCTTATGGGGAGAGACCCAGTACTTC.

With regard to this clonotype: A much larger clone is a single base away; this may be a read error. CDR3 in DNA: TGTGCCAGCAGTCCCGGGACAGGGGGATACAATGAGCAGTACTTC. Translated: CASSPGTGGYNEQYF. The chain couples TRBV6-2 or TRBV6-3 to TRBJ2-4; 11 bases are shared with TRBD1. Germline V CDR1 and CDR2: MNHEY, SVGEGT. Trimming removed 5 bases from V and 13 bases from J; junction bases left unmatched: 13. The CDR3 consists of 15 residues.

The chain uses TRBV2 and TRBJ2-5; 9 nucleotides line up with TRBD1. The CDR3 runs to 11 residues. In germline, CDR1 is SNHLY, CDR2 FYNNEI. CDR3 bases: TGTGGGGGACAGGGCGGAGAGACCCAGTACTTC. Its translation is CGGQGGETQYF.

The rearrangement uses TRBV5-1 and TRBJ2-1; 8 bases are a match to TRBD2. CDR1 and CDR2 from the germline V gene are SGHRS and YFSETQ. This CDR3 comprises 16 residues. With 5 bases clipped from V and 0 bases from J, the junction kept 7 bases outside the gene matches. This CDR3 is CASRPTGGGSYNEQFF. In DNA, the CDR3 is TGCGCCAGCAGGCCCACCGGGGGGGGCTCCTACAATGAGCAGTTCTTC.

The J gene is TRBJ2-7, the V gene TRBV20-1; 11 bases map to TRBD2. From germline, CDR1 is DFQATT and CDR2 SNEGSKA (reference sequence). The CDR3 is 20 amino acids. The V segment lost 3 bases and the J segment 1 base; nucleotides outside the gene matches: 20. DNA for the CDR3: TGCAGTGCTAGGAGGGATGTGCTAGCGGGAGGATCGCTGATATCCTACGAGCAGTACTTC. This gives the protein CSARRDVLAGGSLISYEQYF.

The chain joins TRBV9 to TRBJ2-6; 11 nucleotides align to TRBD1. The CDR3 totals 20 residues. Germline CDR1 SGDLS, CDR2 YYNGEE. J gave up 0 bases and V 4 bases, and 12 bases lay outside the gene matches. In DNA, the CDR3 is TGTGCCAGCAGCTTGAAGCCGGGACAGGGGGTATCCTCTGGGGCCAACGTCCTGACTTTC. It is translated as CASSLKPGQGVSSGANVLTF.

This clonotype was observed at least ten times. This chain joins TRBV7-2 and TRBJ2-5; 8 bases map to TRBD2. There are 14 residues in the CDR3. CDR1 is SGHTA, CDR2 FQGNSA, per germline. With V trimmed by 2 bases and J by 5 bases, 4 bases remained unmatched. The DNA of the CDR3 is TGTGCCAGCAGCTTAAGCGGCGGGAGGGAGACCCAGTACTTC. Translation gives CASSLSGGRETQYF.

V and J are TRBV7-9 and TRBJ2-4; a possible D gene is TRBD1 (6 bases). The V and J ends lost 2 bases and 1 base respectively, with 24 bases between them. The germline V gene encodes CDR1 SEHNR and CDR2 FQNEAQ (reference sequence). The CDR3 is 20 residues long. This CDR3 reads CASSLTWSGRDRKAKNIQYF. The CDR3 DNA is TGTGCCAGCAGCTTAACGTGGTCAGGGAGAGACAGGAAGGCCAAAAACATTCAGTACTTC.

This chain joins TRBV6-2 or TRBV6-3 and TRBJ2-4, with D unresolved. TRBJ2-7 matches the DNA end more closely, so the J call is doubtful. The CDR3 sequence is 14 residues long. Germline V gene sequence: CDR1 MNHEY, CDR2 SVGEGT. CDR3 in amino acids: CASSSSRLLFEQYF. The CDR3 bases are TGTGCCAGCAGTTCCTCAAGACTGTTGTTCGAGCAGTACTTC.

The chain carries TRBV3-1 and TRBJ2-3; a weak D match, TRBD1 (6 bases). The length of the CDR3 is 15 residues. V was pared by 9 bases and J by 4 bases, with 20 bases between. CDR1 is LGHDT and CDR2 is YNNKEL in the germline V gene (reference sequence). CDR3 bases: TGTGCCAGTAGCGTACAGGGAATGATGGCAGATACGCAGTATTTT. Its protein product is CASSVQGMMADTQYF.

This rearrangement joins TRBV20-1 to TRBJ2-5, with D hard to call. There are 14 residues in the CDR3. In germline, CDR1 is DFQATT, CDR2 SNEGSKA (reference sequence). Trimming pared 0 bases from V and 5 bases from J, leaving 13 bases between. DNA for the CDR3: TGCAGTGCTAGAGATTTTTATGCCTGGGAGACCCAGTACTTC. It translates to CSARDFYAWETQYF.

The V and J genes are TRBV7-2 and TRBJ1-1; D is possibly TRBD1 (5 bases). The V and J ends lost 5 bases and 10 bases respectively, with 14 bases between them. CDR1 and CDR2 (germline): SGHTA, FQGNSA. There are 12 residues in the CDR3. CDR3 in amino acids: CASSPRGGRAFF. CDR3 sequence (DNA): TGTGCCAGCAGCCCCCGGGGCGGAAGAGCTTTCTTT.

The gene calls are TRBV21-1 and TRBJ1-5. TRBV21-1 is listed as a pseudogene. There are 17 residues in the CDR3. The CDR3 loop reads CASRGDRGDLSNQPQHF. In nucleotides, the CDR3 is TGTGCCAGCAGGGGAGACAGGGGCGATTTAAGCAATCAGCCCCAGCATTTT.

The rearrangement links TRBV28 to TRBJ1-6; maybe TRBD1 (5 bases). Germline V gene data show CDR1 as MDHEN and CDR2 as SYDVKM. This CDR3 is 14 amino acids long. V was cut by 6 bases and J by 8 bases, with 14 bases left in between. The CDR3 coding sequence is TGTGCCAGCAGGGAATCACAGGTCGATTCACCCCTCCACTTT. This encodes CASRESQVDSPLHF.

At least ten counts were recorded for this clonotype. The CDR3 DNA reads TGCAGCGTTGATTGGGGGACTAGCGGGAGTAGGAATACGCAGTATTTT. It encodes CSVDWGTSGSRNTQYF. V and J are TRBV29-1 and TRBJ2-3, with TRBD2 matching over 14 bases. The CDR3 has 16 residues. J was trimmed by 7 bases and V by 3 bases; bases with no gene match: 9. Germline values: CDR1 SQVTM, CDR2 ANQGSEA.

This chain joins TRBV5-1 and TRBJ2-1; TRBD1 aligns across 7 bases. The germline gives CDR1 SGHRS, CDR2 YFSETQ. Trimming cost V 1 base and J 5 bases; bases outside gene matches: 0. CDR3 length: 13 amino acids. CDR3 region: CASSLTGDNEQFF. The CDR3 coding sequence is TGCGCCAGCAGCTTGACAGGGGACAATGAGCAGTTCTTC.